This T cell receptor beta chain derives from a study of blood T cell repertoires in COVID-19. The overall study: From the United States, Italy and Spain came samples of acute and convalescent COVID-19.

In the original workflow: Amplified reference gene primers provided the basis for estimating nucleated cell counts. Method: immunoSEQ multiplex PCR; TCRdb's copy keeps in-frame clones and lacks some. V, J and clone size are those of that table, while D and trimming were read from the DNA. Of under 200,000 clones listed, about nine tenths were seen once; the top ten hold 0.7% to 0.8%. The sample was peripheral blood. The source of this sequence is a woman aged 70-85 years with acute or convalescent COVID-19.

CDR3 DNA sequence: TGTGCCACCAGTGACTCCGACAGAAACACCGGGGAGCTGTTTTTT. It encodes CATSDSDRNTGELFF. The J gene is TRBJ2-2, the V gene TRBV24-1; TRBD1 might be the D (5 bases). The CDR3 spans 15 residues. Trimming removed 4 bases at V and 2 bases at J, with 10 bases between. CDR1 KGHDR and CDR2 SFDVKD come from the germline V gene.